These 22 T cell receptor beta chains were sequenced from one sample in a study of cytomegalovirus exposure and HLA in healthy donors. The study ran its PCR with 60 Vbeta and 13 Jbeta primers. Sequenced by immunoSEQ multiplex PCR; TCRdb stores in-frame clones only, minus some. The repertoire holds over 55,000 clones, with 70% as singletons. Input material: PBMCs. These receptor sequences come from a woman in her fifties or sixties in good health and CMV-seropositive.

The chain employs TRBV6-5 and TRBJ2-1; TRBD2 might be the D (5 bases). Trimming stripped 2 bases from V and 4 bases from J, with 15 bases between. The CDR3 is 16 residues long. Per the germline V gene, CDR1 is MNHEY and CDR2 is SVGAGI. CDR3 amino acids: CASSYIEGRPYNEQFF. The CDR3 bases are TGTGCCAGCAGTTACATCGAGGGCCGGCCTTACAATGAGCAGTTCTTC.

This clone was picked up a small number of times. J is TRBJ1-1 and V is TRBV5-1, with 10 positions matching TRBD1. This CDR3 comprises 16 residues. V lost 0 bases to trimming and J lost 1 base; unmatched junction nucleotides: 3. Germline V gene sequence: CDR1 SGHRS, CDR2 YFSETQ. This CDR3 reads CASSLEGTGANTEAFF. The CDR3 bases are TGCGCCAGCAGCTTGGAAGGGACAGGGGCGAACACTGAAGCTTTCTTT.

The rearrangement links TRBV29-1 to TRBJ1-2, with D uncertain. CDR1 and CDR2 from the germline V gene are SQVTM and ANQGSEA. Trimming took 3 bases from V and 5 from J, leaving 7 bases between them. The CDR3 spans 11 residues. The CDR3 loop reads CSVEVEYGYTF. The DNA for the CDR3 is TGCAGCGTTGAGGTAGAGTATGGCTACACCTTC.

This clone was picked up a small number of times. The chain is built from TRBV7-8 and TRBJ1-5; 7 bases fit TRBD1. Trimming cost V 2 bases and J 4 bases; bases outside gene matches: 5. Germline V gene lookup returns CDR1 SGHVS and CDR2 FQNEAQ. This CDR3 has 15 amino acids. CDR3 in amino acids: CASSLRTGINQPQHF. DNA of the CDR3: TGTGCCAGCAGCTTACGGACAGGTATAAATCAGCCCCAGCATTTT.

This clone was observed a few times. This chain links TRBV6-1 with TRBJ1-1; 7 bases are a match to TRBD1. Per the germline V gene, CDR1 is MNHNS and CDR2 is SASEGT. J was trimmed by 3 bases and V by 5 bases; bases with no gene match: 3. CDR3 size: 13 residues. CDR3 nucleotides: TGTGCCAGCAGTCACAGGGGACACACTGAAGCTTTCTTT. Its translation: CASSHRGHTEAFF.

The chain employs TRBV28 and TRBJ2-6, with D perhaps matching TRBD2 (6 bases). V dropped 5 bases and J dropped 3 bases, with 14 bases sitting between them. Germline loops: CDR1 MDHEN, CDR2 SYDVKM. The CDR3 covers 16 residues. CDR3 sequence: CASSGGPVGGANVLTF. CDR3 DNA sequence: TGTGCCAGCAGTGGAGGGCCCGTCGGTGGGGCCAACGTCCTGACTTTC. Drawing the rest from reference TRBV28 and TRBJ2-6, the complete variable domain is DVKVTQSSRYLVKRTGEKVFLECVQDMDHENMFWYRQDPGLGLRLIYFSYDVKMKEKGDIPEGYSVSREKKERFSLILESASTNQTSMYLCASSGGPVGGANVLTFGAGSRLTVL.

Only a few counts were recorded for this clone. The chain links TRBV5-1 to TRBJ2-7; weak D call: TRBD2 (5 bases). Germline CDR1 SGHRS, CDR2 YFSETQ. The CDR3 covers 13 residues. V lost 7 bases and J 3 bases, leaving 14 bases between the germline ends. CDR3 nucleotide sequence: TGCGCCAGCGGCCCACTAGGGAACTACGAGCAGTACTTC. Encoded protein: CASGPLGNYEQYF.

The chain joins TRBV28 to TRBJ2-3, with D tentatively TRBD2 (5 bases). The germline V gene encodes CDR1 MDHEN and CDR2 SYDVKM. The CDR3 runs 12 residues. V lost 6 bases to trimming and J lost 6 bases, with 10 bases between them. The CDR3 protein is CASRGLRDTQYF. The CDR3, as DNA: TGTGCCAGCAGAGGACTCCGGGATACGCAGTATTTT. The variable domain in full, with the rest retrieved from reference TRBV28 and TRBJ2-3, is DVKVTQSSRYLVKRTGEKVFLECVQDMDHENMFWYRQDPGLGLRLIYFSYDVKMKEKGDIPEGYSVSREKKERFSLILESASTNQTSMYLCASRGLRDTQYFGPGTRLTVL.

In this sample, this clone turned up a few times. The chain links TRBV7-2 to TRBJ1-4; 7 nucleotides match TRBD1. The CDR3 covers 12 residues. In germline, CDR1 is SGHTA, CDR2 FQGNSA. This chain's CDR3 is CATGTAKEKLFF. Here the CDR3 DNA reads TGTGCGACCGGGACAGCGAAAGAAAAACTGTTTTTT.

Only one count was recorded for this clone. The rearrangement joins TRBV9 to TRBJ1-2; 12 nucleotides line up with TRBD1. Per germline, CDR1 SGDLS and CDR2 YYNGEE. With 4 bases clipped from V and 7 bases from J, the junction kept 8 bases outside the gene matches. The CDR3 loop spans 15 amino acids. The CDR3 region has the DNA TGTGCCAGCAGCACCGGGGGACAGGGGGCAGTTGGCTACACCTTC. It encodes CASSTGGQGAVGYTF.

The J gene is TRBJ1-2, the V gene TRBV4-2, with TRBD1 as a possible D gene (5 bases). CDR3 length: 15 residues. Per the germline V gene, CDR1 is LGHNA and CDR2 is YNFKEQ. V was shortened by 2 bases and J by 7 bases, with 17 bases between the two germline ends. DNA of the CDR3: TGTGCCAGCAGCCAACCAACGACAGATATTTCTGGCTACACCTTC. Translation gives CASSQPTTDISGYTF.

V is TRBV29-1 and J is TRBJ1-1; 12 nucleotides agree with TRBD1. Trimming cost V 6 bases and J 4 bases; bases outside gene matches: 6. CDR1 is SQVTM, CDR2 ANQGSEA, per germline. The CDR3 consists of 14 residues. The CDR3 DNA reads as TGCAGCGTACCGGGACAGGGGGCTGGCACTGAAGCTTTCTTT. Its protein product is CSVPGQGAGTEAFF. Full variable domain (outside the CDR3, taken from reference TRBV29-1 and TRBJ1-1): SAVISQKPSRDICQRGTSLTIQCQVDSQVTMMFWYRQQPGQSLTLIATANQGSEATYESGFVIDKFPISRPNLTFSTLTVSNMSPEDSSIYLCSVPGQGAGTEAFFGQGTRLTVV.

The chain employs TRBV27 and TRBJ2-1; tentative D call: TRBD2 (6 bases). V lost 8 bases and J lost 7, with 15 bases in between. Germline CDR1 reads MNHEY; CDR2 reads SMNVEV (reference sequence). The CDR3 covers 13 residues. The CDR3 nucleotides read TGTGCCAGCTCTACGGGAGTGGGAAATGAGCAGTTCTTC. This gives the protein CASSTGVGNEQFF.

The gene calls are TRBV19 and TRBJ2-1; 12 nucleotides agree with TRBD2. The length of the CDR3 is 15 residues. J was trimmed by 7 bases and V by 5 bases; bases with no gene match: 6. CDR1 and CDR2 from the germline V gene are LNHDA and SQIVND (reference sequence). The CDR3 DNA follows: TGTGCCAGTAGTCCCCTGACTAGCGGGAGTAATGAGCAGTTCTTC. This codes for CASSPLTSGSNEQFF.

This clone turned up a few times. The chain couples TRBV15 to TRBJ2-1; 8 bases align to TRBD2. V was clipped by 0 bases and J by 7 bases; unmatched bases: 5. The CDR3 spans 15 residues. Germline V gives CDR1 LNHNV, CDR2 YYDKDF (reference sequence). Written as DNA, the CDR3 is TGTGCCACCAGCAGAGAGATCGGGGGGGGAAATGAGCAGTTCTTC. Residues: CATSREIGGGNEQFF.

J is TRBJ1-4 and V is TRBV6-4; D possibly corresponds to TRBD1 (5 bases). Trimming pared 6 bases from V and 5 bases from J, leaving 10 bases between. This CDR3 contains 13 residues. The germline CDR1 and CDR2 sequences are MRHNA and SNTAGT. The CDR3 protein is CASSRDLNEKLFF. The CDR3 nucleotides read TGTGCCAGCAGCCGGGACTTAAATGAAAAACTGTTTTTT.

CDR3 loop: CASWVGQQINYGYTF. CDR3 nucleotides: TGTGCCAGCTGGGTAGGACAGCAGATCAACTATGGCTACACCTTC. This rearrangement joins TRBV28 to TRBJ1-2, with D tentatively TRBD1 (6 bases). V was trimmed by 8 bases and J by 2 bases, leaving 18 bases between them. The length of the CDR3 is 15 residues. Germline V gives CDR1 MDHEN, CDR2 SYDVKM.

V usage is TRBV6-5 and J usage is TRBJ1-2, with a weak D call TRBD1 (5 bases). CDR3 length: 16 residues. Germline-derived CDR1 and CDR2 are MNHEY and SVGAGI. The V gene lost 0 bases and the J gene lost 0 bases, with 11 bases spanning the gap. The CDR3, as DNA: TGTGCCAGCAGTTACTCAGGCGGACACCCTAACTATGGCTACACCTTC. Encoded protein: CASSYSGGHPNYGYTF.

The rearrangement joins TRBV30 to TRBJ2-1; 10 bases match TRBD2. The CDR3 has 16 amino acids. CDR1 GTSNPN and CDR2 SVGIG come from the germline V gene (reference sequence). J lost 4 bases, V lost 0 bases, and 6 bases had no gene match. Here the CDR3 reads CAWSVPTSGVYNEQFF. CDR3 nucleotides: TGTGCCTGGAGTGTACCCACTAGCGGGGTGTACAATGAGCAGTTCTTC. Together with reference TRBV30 and TRBJ2-1, the CDR3 gives the full variable domain: SQTIHQWPATLVQPVGSPLSLECTVEGTSNPNLYWYRQAAGRGLQLLFYSVGIGQISSEVPQNLSASRPQDRQFILSSKKLLLSDSGFYLCAWSVPTSGVYNEQFFGPGTRLTVL.

The chain links TRBV10-3 to TRBJ1-4; maybe TRBD1 (5 bases). This CDR3 comprises 15 residues. Germline assignment: CDR1 ENHRY and CDR2 SYGVKD. The germline V and J ends were trimmed by 6 bases and 5 bases, with 16 bases remaining between them. CDR3 sequence reads: CAISPGGGNNEKLFF. The CDR3 nucleotides are TGTGCCATCAGCCCCGGGGGAGGGAACAATGAAAAACTGTTTTTT.

V gene TRBV2 combines with J gene TRBJ2-2, with a tentative D call TRBD2 (6 bases). CDR3 length: 18 amino acids. V gave up 8 bases and J gave up 4 bases, with 26 bases separating them. Per the germline V gene, CDR1 is SNHLY and CDR2 is FYNNEI. CDR3 loop: CASRLMGLLASFTGELFF. The CDR3 DNA reads TGTGCCAGCCGGCTGATGGGACTCCTTGCCTCCTTCACCGGGGAGCTGTTTTTT.

The chain employs TRBV2 and TRBJ1-2, with TRBD1 matching over 7 bases. Germline V gene sequence: CDR1 SNHLY, CDR2 FYNNEI. The V segment lost 3 bases and the J segment 5 bases; nucleotides outside the gene matches: 6. The CDR3 has 14 residues. CDR3 protein: CASSENRGWYGYTF. CDR3 DNA sequence: TGTGCCAGCAGTGAGAACAGGGGATGGTATGGCTACACCTTC.